The clone carrying this TCR beta chain was counted between two and nine times. Amplified material comprised TCR beta CDR3 regions derived from RNA transcripts. The library came from an HTBI-primed first-round RT-PCR and a second-round multiplex PCR. TCRdb independently ran MiXCR on the multiplex PCR reads; one entry per CDR3 protein. The sample holds hundreds of thousands of distinct CDR3 sequences, roughly two fifths seen once. The source of the sample is a study of Graves' ophthalmopathy and Graves' hyperthyroidism. V was clipped by 5 bases and J by 4 bases; unmatched bases: 11. The CDR3 loop spans 16 amino acids.

The sequence was obtained from an adult man with Graves' ophthalmopathy. This chain joins TRBV12-3 or TRBV12-4 and TRBJ1-2, with 9 bases aligning to TRBD1. The specimen sequenced was peripheral blood. CDR3 sequence: CASSPRDRVTGYGYTF. The CDR3 nucleotides read TGTGCCAGCAGTCCCCGGGACAGGGTGACGGGCTATGGCTACACCTTC.